This TCR beta chain came from a study of blood T cell repertoires in COVID-19. Overall study context: Sources were T cells, B-cell-depleted T cells, or PBMCs; the material itself was cDNA or gDNA.

CDR1 and CDR2 from the germline V gene are SGHDT and YYEEEE. The CDR3 covers 19 residues. V lost 4 bases to trimming and J lost 12 bases; unmatched junction nucleotides: 26. Original processing notes: By means of reference gene primer amplification, nucleated cell counts were estimated. Generated by immunoSEQ multiplex PCR, the TCRdb table keeps only in-frame clones and is missing some. Clone size and the V and J calls come from that table; the DNA yielded D and trimming. The profile shows approximately 400,000 clones, about 90% of them singletons. Input material: PBMCs or T cells enriched from blood (not recorded which). The rearrangement uses TRBV5-6 and TRBJ1-4; 8 bases align to TRBD1. The origin of this receptor is a man aged 25 to 40 who had recovered from COVID-19. The CDR3 region has the DNA TGTGCCAGCAGCGTATACCGGGACAGGCTCTCGTTGAGTTTTGGTGAACTGTTTTTT. Encoded protein: CASSVYRDRLSLSFGELFF.